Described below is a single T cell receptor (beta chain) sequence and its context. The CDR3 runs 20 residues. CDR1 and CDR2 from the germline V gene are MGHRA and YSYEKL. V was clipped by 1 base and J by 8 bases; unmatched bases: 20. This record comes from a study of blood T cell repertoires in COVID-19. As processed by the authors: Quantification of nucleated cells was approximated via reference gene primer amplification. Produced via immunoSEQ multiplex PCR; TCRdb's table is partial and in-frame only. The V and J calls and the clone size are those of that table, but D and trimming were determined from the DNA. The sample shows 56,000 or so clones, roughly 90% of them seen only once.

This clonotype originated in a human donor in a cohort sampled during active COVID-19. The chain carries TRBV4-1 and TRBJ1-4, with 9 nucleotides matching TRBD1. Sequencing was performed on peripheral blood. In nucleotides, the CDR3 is TGCGCCAGCAGCCAAGTTGTGATAGGAGTGAGGACAGGGGTGCAGGAAAAACTGTTTTTT. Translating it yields CASSQVVIGVRTGVQEKLFF.